These 8 T cell receptor beta chains were sequenced from one sample in a study of blood T cell repertoires in COVID-19. This table comes from immunoSEQ multiplex PCR, and its TCRdb copy is limited to in-frame clones, with some not included. The table lists approximately 250,000 clones, approximately 84% of them singletons. What was sequenced was peripheral blood. The receptors shown here come from a human donor in a cohort sampled during active COVID-19.

The chain joins TRBV4-3 to TRBJ1-1; possible D gene TRBD1, 6 bases. Germline lookup yields CDR1 LGHNA and CDR2 YSLEER. V lost 0 bases and J 1 base, leaving 18 bases between the germline ends. This CDR3 is 18 amino acids long. In DNA form, the CDR3 reads TGCGCCAGCAGCCAAGATGGGTCTCTGGGACACCCGAACACTGAAGCTTTCTTT. Translated, it gives CASSQDGSLGHPNTEAFF.

This sequence joins TRBV27 and TRBJ2-1; 13 bases map to TRBD2. Germline CDR1 MNHEY, CDR2 SMNVEV (reference sequence). With 5 bases clipped from V and 8 bases from J, the junction kept 9 bases outside the gene matches. The CDR3 totals 16 residues. CDR3 nucleotides: TGTGCCAGCAGTGCCCGACTAGCGGGAGGACCGCATGAGCAGTTCTTC. Its protein is CASSARLAGGPHEQFF.

The chain employs TRBV5-5 and TRBJ2-7; 13 nucleotides agree with TRBD2. The CDR3 is made up of 16 amino acids. With V trimmed by 4 bases and J by 5 bases, 9 bases remained unmatched. Germline lookup yields CDR1 SGHKS and CDR2 YYEKEE (reference sequence). The CDR3 is CASSIRLAGGWDEQYF. The DNA for the CDR3 is TGTGCCAGCAGCATTAGACTAGCGGGGGGATGGGACGAGCAGTACTTC.

The chain uses TRBV7-2 and TRBJ2-3; TRBD2 matches 7 bases. The CDR3 contains 15 residues. The germline V gene has CDR1 SGHTA and CDR2 FQGNSA. The V and J ends lost 4 bases and 1 base, in that order; junction bases with no gene match: 5. The CDR3 coding sequence is TGTGCCAGCAGCTCTCTAGCGGCCGGCACAGATACGCAGTATTTT. The encoded protein is CASSSLAAGTDTQYF.

The gene calls are TRBV18 and TRBJ1-1; 7 bases match TRBD1. The length of the CDR3 is 17 residues. Germline V CDR1 and CDR2: KGHSH, LQKENI. V dropped 4 bases and J dropped 3; count of bases not matched to a gene: 14. CDR3 loop: CASSQYADRVVHTEAFF. In DNA, the CDR3 is TGTGCCAGCTCACAATACGCCGACAGGGTTGTACACACTGAAGCTTTCTTT.

This clone appeared once. The rearrangement links TRBV9 to TRBJ2-1; 10 bases fit TRBD2. This CDR3 spans 14 amino acids. Germline assignment: CDR1 SGDLS and CDR2 YYNGEE. The J segment lost 9 bases and the V segment lost 0 bases, leaving 3 bases of the junction unmatched. Here the CDR3 DNA reads TGTGCCAGCAGCGTAGCCACTAGCGGGGCTGAGCAGTTCTTC. Its protein product is CASSVATSGAEQFF. Based on the CDR3 plus reference TRBV9 and TRBJ2-1, the full variable domain is DSGVTQTPKHLITATGQRVTLRCSPRSGDLSVYWYQQSLDQGLQFLIQYYNGEERAKGNILERFSAQQFPDLHSELNLSSLELGDSALYFCASSVATSGAEQFFGPGTRLTVL.

V is TRBV5-6 and J is TRBJ2-3; TRBD1 aligns across 8 bases. CDR3 length: 14 amino acids. Germline CDR1 reads SGHDT; CDR2 reads YYEEEE. The junction had 9 bases not matched to a gene; V was cut back by 5 bases and J by 7 bases. The CDR3 here is CASRLTGDLNTQYF. Here the CDR3 DNA reads TGTGCCAGCAGATTGACAGGGGACCTAAATACGCAGTATTTT.

The chain carries TRBV6-5 and TRBJ2-7, with TRBD2 as a possible D gene (6 bases). The CDR3 totals 13 residues. V was clipped by 0 bases and J by 5 bases, with 8 bases between them. Germline values: CDR1 MNHEY, CDR2 SVGAGI. This CDR3 reads CASSYSPGDEQYF. The CDR3 region has the DNA TGTGCCAGCAGTTACTCTCCGGGGGACGAGCAGTACTTC.